This TCR beta chain was obtained from a study of response to subunit inactivated influenza vaccine. CDR3 size: 15 residues. Germline CDR1 and CDR2: SGHAT and FQNNGV. Trimming stripped 6 bases from V and 0 bases from J, with 9 bases between. TCRdb re-analysed the RT-PCR reads in MiXCR, keeping a single row per CDR3 protein. Of around 760,000 distinct CDR3 sequences in the sample, approximately 15% were seen once. This clonotype has a count of ten or more. This sample comprised PBMCs from blood, obtained about 14 days before vaccination. The chain combines TRBV11-2 with TRBJ2-6; D may match TRBD1 or TRBD2 (5 bases each). This sequence originates from a man aged 45 to 65 who received an inactivated influenza vaccine. The CDR3 nucleotides are TGTGCCAGCAGTGAGGGGTACTCTGGGGCCAACGTCCTGACTTTC. Translation: CASSEGYSGANVLTF. Filled out from reference TRBV11-2 and TRBJ2-6, the complete variable domain reads EAGVAQSPRYKIIEKRQSVAFWCNPISGHATLYWYQQILGQGPKLLIQFQNNGVVDDSQLPKDRFSAERLKGVDSTLKIQPAKLEDSAVYLCASSEGYSGANVLTFGAGSRLTVL.